This T cell receptor beta chain was captured by sequencing in a study of OX40 agonist ivuxolimab in advanced cancers. Background for the entire study: Ivuxolimab was an agonistic, fully human IgG2 monoclonal antibody directed against OX40 (CD134), a costimulatory receptor. Intravenous ivuxolimab was administered to patients every 2 weeks at six dose levels: 0.01, 0.1, 0.3, 1.5, 3 and 10 mg/kg. Of the roughly 50 dose-escalation patients, hepatocellular carcinoma was present in about 20, melanoma in some 15, renal cell carcinoma in 9 and head and neck cancer in 9. The dose-escalation cohort was around 84% male with a mean age of about 65 years, ranging from 23 to 79. Prior anti-PD-1, anti-PD-L1 or anti-CTLA-4 therapy was permitted, and 40% to 50% of dose-escalation patients had received checkpoint inhibitors. Partial responses occurred in three dose-escalation patients, of whom one had hepatocellular carcinoma and two had cutaneous melanoma. The purpose of peripheral TCRbeta sequencing was to test whether ivuxolimab changed TCR sequence diversity and led to clonal T-cell expansion. The paper covers the monotherapy dose-escalation part of the phase I ivuxolimab trial, which included N ≈ 50 patients.

CDR1 and CDR2 were assigned from the germline V gene (reference sequence) as LNHDA and SQIVND. V is cut back by 1 base and J by 5 bases, with 7 bases in the junction unmatched. From the cysteine up to the phenylalanine, the CDR3 has a length of 15 residues. The retained sequence is limited to the CDR3, 45 bases, with the frame set at the first base. The trial excluded patients who had a history of autoimmune disease or were on systemic immunosuppression. Peripheral blood for TCR sequencing was collected from all dose cohorts at baseline, on cycle 4 day 1, and on cycle 7 day 1. Samples were obtained from an open-label, multicenter, first-in-human phase I dose-escalation trial of ivuxolimab. Adults with locally advanced or metastatic melanoma, renal cell, hepatocellular, or head and neck squamous cell carcinoma were enrolled in the trial. CD4+ and CD8+ T cells were sorted separately from peripheral blood before TCR sequencing.

To sequence the TCRbeta CDR3 region, genomic DNA was isolated from the sorted cells. The immunoSEQ Assay was used for sequencing of TCRbeta CDR3 regions. This is the immuneACCESS table as TCRdb keeps it, with only in-frame sequences that have V and J called. A part of the clones is gone; compared with another copy, unresolved V genes explain less than half, and the rest is unexplained. Here the sample has 60,000 or so clones; more than 75% occur a single time. The top ten clonotypes cover under 3% of the sample. As regards this clone: Its antigen remains undetermined. There are no base qualities to consult, and no much larger clone falls within one base.

Overall study outcomes, separate from this receptor: At doses of 0.1 to 3.0 mg/kg, clonal expansion of both CD4+ and CD8+ T cells in blood was seen between baseline and week 6. In the 0.1-3.0 mg/kg groups, partial responders were among the patients with the lowest normalized peripheral clonal expansion, particularly in CD8+ T cells. Low levels of normalized T-cell clonal expansion were also seen in some nonresponding patients. The antigen specificity of the peripheral T cells that underwent clonal expansion was not determined. On average, CD8+ T cells showed more expanded clones than CD4+ T cells after ivuxolimab.

The receptor's source is an adult with an advanced solid tumor such as melanoma, head and neck, liver or kidney cancer. Sequencing was performed on CD4+ or CD8+ T cells sorted from blood, taken in a trial of the OX40 agonist ivuxolimab. Here the chain combines TRBV19 and TRBJ2-5, with TRBD2 identical over 7 junction bases. The nucleotide sequence reads as follows: TGTGCCAGTAGTATAGTAAGACAGCGGGGTGAGACCCAGTACTTC. Its protein is CASSIVRQRGETQYF.